These 8 T cell receptor beta chains share one sample of origin, sequenced in a study of response to subunit inactivated influenza vaccine. Using its own MiXCR run on the RT-PCR reads, TCRdb lists one record per CDR3 protein. The sample consists of 200,000 to 300,000 distinct CDR3 sequences, 10% to 15% of them appearing once. The sample in question was non-naive T cells sorted from PBMCs, obtained around two weeks before vaccination. Every receptor here comes from a man aged 45-65 years who received an inactivated influenza vaccine.

This clonotype was counted between two and nine times. The V gene is TRBV4-1, the J gene TRBJ2-3, with D possibly TRBD2 on 7 matching bases. There are 15 residues in the CDR3. CDR1 is MGHRA, CDR2 YSYEKL, per germline. The V and J ends lost 3 bases and 1 base respectively, with 11 bases between them. In nucleotides, the CDR3 is TGCGCCAGCAGCCAGGGGGGGCCTGGCACAGATACGCAGTATTTT. It specifies CASSQGGPGTDTQYF.

The chain couples TRBV5-6 to TRBJ2-7; 9 positions match TRBD1. The CDR3 spans 15 residues. With 4 bases clipped from V and 2 bases from J, the junction kept 7 bases outside the gene matches. CDR1 SGHDT and CDR2 YYEEEE come from the germline V gene. The CDR3 DNA is TGTGCCAGCAGCGGGAGGGGACAGGGCCCCTACGAGCAGTACTTC. As protein: CASSGRGQGPYEQYF. The whole variable domain, remainder taken from reference TRBV5-6 and TRBJ2-7, is DAGVTQSPTHLIKTRGQQVTLRCSPKSGHDTVSWYQQALGQGPQFIFQYYEEEERQRGNFPDRFSGHQFPNYSSELNVNALLLGDSALYLCASSGRGQGPYEQYFGPGTRLTVT.

This chain links TRBV4-3 with TRBJ2-1; 7 bases agree with TRBD2. With V trimmed by 1 base and J by 4 bases, 7 bases remained unmatched. From germline, CDR1 is LGHNA and CDR2 YSLEER. The CDR3 sequence is 16 residues long. The CDR3 DNA reads TGCGCCAGCAGCCAAGGGGAAGGGGAGGGGTACAATGAGCAGTTCTTC. Translating it yields CASSQGEGEGYNEQFF.

This clonotype occurred a few times. The chain employs TRBV20-1 and TRBJ2-1; D may be TRBD2 (6 bases). The germline gives CDR1 DFQATT, CDR2 SNEGSKA (reference sequence). The CDR3 extends over 14 amino acids. Here the CDR3 DNA reads TGCAGCGCAACCCCCGCGGTGGCGGGATCAGAGCAGTTCTTC. Amino acid sequence: CSATPAVAGSEQFF.

At least ten counts were recorded for this clonotype. The V gene is TRBV5-5, the J gene TRBJ2-1; 8 bases are a match to TRBD1. Germline CDR1 reads SGHKS; CDR2 reads YYEKEE (reference sequence). This CDR3 region has 16 residues. The ends lost 3 bases at V and 7 bases at J; junction bases unmatched: 12. The CDR3 DNA follows: TGTGCCAGCAGCTCGGCGTCGTGGACAGGGAGGAATGAGCAGTTCTTC. Protein product: CASSSASWTGRNEQFF.

This clonotype appeared once. V is TRBV6-5 and J is TRBJ2-2; 7 bases map to TRBD1. CDR1 and CDR2 (germline): MNHEY, SVGAGI. The CDR3 sequence is 15 residues long. The J segment lost 0 bases and the V segment lost 6 bases, leaving 4 bases of the junction unmatched. CDR3: CASRYGTANTGELFF. CDR3 nucleotides: TGTGCCAGCAGGTACGGGACAGCGAACACCGGGGAGCTGTTTTTT.

The rearrangement uses TRBV20-1 and TRBJ2-7; 8 nucleotides match TRBD2. This CDR3 spans 14 amino acids. The germline V gene encodes CDR1 DFQATT and CDR2 SNEGSKA (reference sequence). Unmatched junction bases numbered 10, after V lost 5 bases and J lost 4 bases. The CDR3 loop is CSAPPLAGLYEQYF. CDR3 nucleotides: TGCAGTGCTCCGCCGTTAGCGGGACTTTACGAGCAGTACTTC.

The table lists this clonotype with many counts. The gene calls are TRBV4-3 and TRBJ1-6; 9 bases are a match to TRBD1. Germline V lookup: CDR1 LGHNA, CDR2 YSLEER. V was clipped by 6 bases and J by 7 bases; unmatched bases: 1. The CDR3 totals 13 residues. The CDR3 DNA is TGCGCCAGCAGTGGGACAGGGAATTCACCCCTCCACTTT. Translating it yields CASSGTGNSPLHF.